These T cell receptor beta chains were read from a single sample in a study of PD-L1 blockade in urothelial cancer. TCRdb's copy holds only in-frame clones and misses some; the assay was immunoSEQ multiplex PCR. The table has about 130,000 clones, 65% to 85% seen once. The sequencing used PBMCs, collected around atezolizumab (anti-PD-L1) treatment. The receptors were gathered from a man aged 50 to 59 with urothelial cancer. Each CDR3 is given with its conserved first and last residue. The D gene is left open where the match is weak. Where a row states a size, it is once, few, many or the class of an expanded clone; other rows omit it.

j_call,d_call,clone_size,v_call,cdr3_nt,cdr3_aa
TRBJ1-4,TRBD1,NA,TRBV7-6,TGTGCCAGCAGAGAGACAGGGGGGGGTGAAAAACTGTTTTTT,CASRETGGGEKLFF
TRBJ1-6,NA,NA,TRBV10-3,TGTGCCATCAGTGACGGGAACTCCTATAATTCACCCCTCCACTTT,CAISDGNSYNSPLHF
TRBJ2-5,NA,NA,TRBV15,TGTGCCACCAGCAGAGATCACGGGAGAAGGGACTTC,CATSRDHGRRDF
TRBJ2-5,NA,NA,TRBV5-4,TGTGCCAGCAGCCCCCCGGGATCTCAAGAGACCCAGTACTTC,CASSPPGSQETQYF
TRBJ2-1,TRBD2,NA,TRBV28,TGTGCCAGCAGTCTCTCGGGACTAGCGGGAAGGGGTGCTGAGCAGTTCTTC,CASSLSGLAGRGAEQFF
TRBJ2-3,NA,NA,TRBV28,TGTGCCAGCAGTTCAGGAGGCCTAGCAATAGATACGCAGTATTTT,CASSSGGLAIDTQYF
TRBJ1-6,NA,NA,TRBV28,TGTGCCAGCAGGACAGCCCCTTTAGAGGCCCTCCACTTT,CASRTAPLEALHF
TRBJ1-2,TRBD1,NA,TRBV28,TGTGCCAGCAGGTTACAGGGGTTACAGGGTAACTATGGCTACACCTTC,CASRLQGLQGNYGYTF
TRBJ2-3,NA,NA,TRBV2,TGTGCCAGCAGCTTGGCGGTTAGCACAGATACGCAGTATTTT,CASSLAVSTDTQYF
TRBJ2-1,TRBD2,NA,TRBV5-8,TGTGCCAGCAGCTTGGCCGGGAGGAGAGTGTATGAGCAGTTCTTC,CASSLAGRRVYEQFF
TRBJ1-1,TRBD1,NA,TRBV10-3,TGTGCCATCAGTGAGGGACAGGTCCTGAACACTGAAGCTTTCTTT,CAISEGQVLNTEAFF
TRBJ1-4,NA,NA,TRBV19,TGTGCCACCGCCGGCGCAGGTACAAGAAATGAAAAACTGTTTTTT,CATAGAGTRNEKLFF
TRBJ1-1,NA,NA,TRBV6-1,TGTGCCAGCAGGCATCAGGGAACCGAAGCTTTCTTT,CASRHQGTEAFF
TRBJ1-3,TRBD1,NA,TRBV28,TGTGCCAGCAGAACAGGGGGCACTAGAAACACCATATATTTT,CASRTGGTRNTIYF
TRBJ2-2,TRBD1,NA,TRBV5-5,TGTGCCAGCAGCTTGTCCGCTTACAGGGGTGGGAACACCGGGGAGCTGTTTTTT,CASSLSAYRGGNTGELFF
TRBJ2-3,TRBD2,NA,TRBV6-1,TGTGCCAGCAGTGAAGCTATTCCGGGACTAGCGGGACGGACAGATACGCAGTATTTT,CASSEAIPGLAGRTDTQYF
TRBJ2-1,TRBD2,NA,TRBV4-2,TGTGCCAGCAGCCCCAGTGGCCTAGCGGATTCCTACAATGAGCAGTTCTTC,CASSPSGLADSYNEQFF
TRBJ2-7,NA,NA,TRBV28,TGTGCCAGCAGTTCCCTGATCCGAGGGAAGTACGAGCAGTACTTC,CASSSLIRGKYEQYF
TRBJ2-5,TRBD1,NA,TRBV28,TGTGCCAGCAGCCCAAGCAGGGGGCTTGGGGCCCAGTACTTC,CASSPSRGLGAQYF
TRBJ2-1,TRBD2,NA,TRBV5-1,TGCGCCAGCAGCTTGAAGCGGGAGAACAATGAGCAGTTCTTC,CASSLKRENNEQFF
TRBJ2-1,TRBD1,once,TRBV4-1,TGCGCCAGCAGCGACGGACAGGGTTGGAATGAGCAGTTCTTC,CASSDGQGWNEQFF
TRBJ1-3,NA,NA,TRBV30,TGTGCCTGGAGTCCCCACTCGGGACTCACTGGAAACACCATATATTTT,CAWSPHSGLTGNTIYF
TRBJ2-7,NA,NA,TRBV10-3,TGTGCCATCAGTGATGGCCTCTCCTACGAGCAGTACTTC,CAISDGLSYEQYF
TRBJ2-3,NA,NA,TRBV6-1,TGTGCCAGCAGTTCCGAACTACCCGCGGATACGCAGTATTTT,CASSSELPADTQYF
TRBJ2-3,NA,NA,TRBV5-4,TGTGCCAGCAGCGCAGACCACAGAAGTGGAGATACGCAGTATTTT,CASSADHRSGDTQYF
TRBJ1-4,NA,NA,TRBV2,TGTGCCAGCAGACAACAGGGAGCTTCTAATGAAAAACTGTTTTTT,CASRQQGASNEKLFF
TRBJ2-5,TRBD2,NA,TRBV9,TGTGCCAGCAGCGTAGGATCAGCGGGAGTGACCCAGTACTTC,CASSVGSAGVTQYF
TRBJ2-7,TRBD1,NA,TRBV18,TGTGCCAGCTCACCCACACAGGGGAACGAGCAGTACTTC,CASSPTQGNEQYF
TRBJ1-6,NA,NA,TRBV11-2,TGTGCCAGCAGCCCCCGGGAGTCTAATTCACCCCTCCACTTT,CASSPRESNSPLHF
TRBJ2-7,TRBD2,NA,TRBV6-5,TGTGCCACCAAAGTCCAGCGGGAGACCTACGAGCAGTACTTC,CATKVQRETYEQYF
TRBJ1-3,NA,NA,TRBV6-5,TGTGCCAGCAGTTACTCCCAGGGGCGATCTGGAAACACCATATATTTT,CASSYSQGRSGNTIYF
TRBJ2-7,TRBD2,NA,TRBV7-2,TGTGCCAGCAGCTTGGGTCCTAGCGGGAGGGCTGGTTCCTACGAGCAGTACTTC,CASSLGPSGRAGSYEQYF
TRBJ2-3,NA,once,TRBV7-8,TGTGCCAGCAGCTTCCTAGACACAGATACGCAGTATTTT,CASSFLDTDTQYF
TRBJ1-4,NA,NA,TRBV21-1,TGTGCCAGCAGCTCTGATAGGGGGTTTTTAGAAAAACTGTTTTTT,CASSSDRGFLEKLFF
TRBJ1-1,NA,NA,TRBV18,TGTGCCAGCTCACCGACTCGAAACACTGAAGCTTTCTTT,CASSPTRNTEAFF
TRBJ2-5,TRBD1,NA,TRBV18,TGTGCCAGCTCACCTACAGGGGGGCAAGAGACCCAGTACTTC,CASSPTGGQETQYF
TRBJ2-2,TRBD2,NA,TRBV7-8,TGTGCCAGCAGCCGGAGGGCGGGGAGGGCGAACACCGGGGAGCTGTTTTTT,CASSRRAGRANTGELFF
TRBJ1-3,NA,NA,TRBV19,TGTGCCACCAAGAGACAGCTCTCTGGAAACACCATATATTTT,CATKRQLSGNTIYF